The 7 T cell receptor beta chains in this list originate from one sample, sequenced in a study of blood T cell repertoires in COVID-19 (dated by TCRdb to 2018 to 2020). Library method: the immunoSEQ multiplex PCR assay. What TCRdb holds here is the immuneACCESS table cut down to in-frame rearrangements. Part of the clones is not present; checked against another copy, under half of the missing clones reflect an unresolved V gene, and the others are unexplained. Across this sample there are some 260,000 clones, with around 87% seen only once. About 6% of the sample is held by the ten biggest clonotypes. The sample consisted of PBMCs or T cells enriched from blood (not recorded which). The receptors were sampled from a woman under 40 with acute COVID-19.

CDR3 residues: CASSLAGEEFYNEQFF. The CDR3 DNA reads as TGTGCCAGCAGCTTAGCGGGAGAAGAATTCTACAATGAGCAGTTCTTC. This chain joins TRBV11-2 and TRBJ2-1, with D maybe TRBD2 (6 bases). Trimming cost V 1 base and J 3 bases, with 13 bases left between them. This CDR3 spans 16 amino acids. CDR1 is SGHAT, CDR2 FQNNGV, per germline.

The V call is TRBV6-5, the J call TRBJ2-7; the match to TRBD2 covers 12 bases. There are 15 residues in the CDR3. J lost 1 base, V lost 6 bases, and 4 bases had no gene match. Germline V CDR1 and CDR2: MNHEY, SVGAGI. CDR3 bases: TGTGCCAGCAGGTTTACTAGCGGGGGGTCCTACGAGCAGTACTTC. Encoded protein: CASRFTSGGSYEQYF.

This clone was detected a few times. The CDR3 protein is CASTGRAYNEQFF. The CDR3, as DNA: TGTGCCAGCACCGGCAGGGCCTACAATGAGCAGTTCTTC. The chain employs TRBV2 and TRBJ2-1; D may be TRBD1 (5 bases). Germline V CDR1 and CDR2: SNHLY, FYNNEI. The germline V and J ends were trimmed by 7 bases and 2 bases, with 9 bases remaining between them. The length of the CDR3 is 13 residues.

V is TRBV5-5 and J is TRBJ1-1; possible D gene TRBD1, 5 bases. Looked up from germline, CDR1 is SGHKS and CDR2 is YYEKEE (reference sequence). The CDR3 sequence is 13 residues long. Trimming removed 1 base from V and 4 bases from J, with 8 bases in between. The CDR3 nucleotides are TGTGCCAGCAGCTTGCAGGGCCTCACTGAAGCTTTCTTT. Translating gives CASSLQGLTEAFF.

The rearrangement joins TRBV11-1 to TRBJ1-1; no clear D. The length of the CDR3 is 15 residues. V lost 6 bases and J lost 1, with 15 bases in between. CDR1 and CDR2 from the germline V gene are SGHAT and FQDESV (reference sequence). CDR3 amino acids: CASSTAEAANTEAFF. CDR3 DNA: TGTGCCAGCAGTACGGCCGAGGCGGCGAACACTGAAGCTTTCTTT.

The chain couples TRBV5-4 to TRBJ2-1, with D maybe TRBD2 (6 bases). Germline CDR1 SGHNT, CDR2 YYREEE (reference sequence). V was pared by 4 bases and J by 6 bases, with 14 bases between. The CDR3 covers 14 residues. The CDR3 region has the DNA TGTGCCAGCAGCCGCGGGCTAGCGAGCAATGAGCAGTTCTTC. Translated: CASSRGLASNEQFF.

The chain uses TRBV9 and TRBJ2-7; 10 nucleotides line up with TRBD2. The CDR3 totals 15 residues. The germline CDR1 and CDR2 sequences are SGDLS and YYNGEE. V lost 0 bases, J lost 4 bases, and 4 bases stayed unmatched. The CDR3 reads CASSVGPSGSYEQYF. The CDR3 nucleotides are TGTGCCAGCAGCGTAGGTCCTAGCGGGAGTTACGAGCAGTACTTC.